One and the same sample provided the 9 T cell receptor beta chains below, sequenced in a study of PD-L1 blockade in urothelial cancer. Repertoires were generated with immunoSEQ multiplex PCR, while TCRdb's copy carries only in-frame clones and drops some. The sample records roughly 49,000 clones, 70% to 90% being singletons. The specimen was PBMCs, collected around atezolizumab (anti-PD-L1) treatment. The receptors derive from a man between 60 and 75 years old with urothelial cancer.

The chain links TRBV29-1 to TRBJ1-2, with 7 nucleotides matching TRBD1. CDR3 size: 13 residues. From germline, CDR1 is SQVTM and CDR2 ANQGSEA. J lost 4 bases, V lost 3 bases, and 5 bases had no gene match. CDR3 in DNA: TGCAGCGTTGAGGGACAGCGAGGCTATGGCTACACCTTC. This encodes CSVEGQRGYGYTF.

This chain links TRBV6-5 with TRBJ1-3; D unresolved. The V end was cut by 6 bases, the J end by 0 bases, with 12 bases between. This CDR3 has 15 amino acids. CDR1 is MNHEY and CDR2 is SVGAGI in the germline V gene. This CDR3 is CASRGWEDSGNTIYF. The CDR3 DNA follows: TGTGCCAGCAGGGGTTGGGAGGACTCTGGAAACACCATATATTTT.

The J gene is TRBJ2-3, the V gene TRBV7-9; unclear D gene. Germline V lookup: CDR1 SEHNR, CDR2 FQNEAQ (reference sequence). V lost 1 base to trimming and J lost 3 bases, with 5 bases between them. The CDR3 loop spans 13 amino acids. CDR3 in DNA: TGTGCCAGCAGCTTAGACGGTACAGATACGCAGTATTTT. Its protein product is CASSLDGTDTQYF.

The J gene is TRBJ2-2, the V gene TRBV2, with D maybe TRBD2 (5 bases). The germline V and J ends were trimmed by 6 bases and 4 bases, with 9 bases remaining between them. This CDR3 region has 13 residues. Germline CDR1 reads SNHLY; CDR2 reads FYNNEI. This CDR3 reads CASRIRGTGELFF. DNA for the CDR3: TGTGCCAGCAGGATCCGGGGCACCGGGGAGCTGTTTTTT.

This chain connects TRBV18 to TRBJ1-2; maybe TRBD1 (5 bases). Germline assignment: CDR1 KGHSH and CDR2 LQKENI. This CDR3 comprises 15 residues. V was cut by 3 bases and J by 6 bases, with 17 bases left in between. The CDR3 spells CASSPLQGGGDGYTF. The CDR3 DNA reads TGTGCCAGCTCACCCCTACAAGGCGGGGGAGATGGCTACACCTTC.

The rearrangement uses TRBV5-1 and TRBJ2-2, with a tentative D call TRBD2 (5 bases). The CDR3 loop spans 14 amino acids. Germline assignment: CDR1 SGHRS and CDR2 YFSETQ. Trimming removed 4 bases from V and 5 bases from J, with 12 bases in between. CDR3 amino acids: CASSLRAETGELFF. The CDR3 DNA reads TGCGCCAGCAGCCTCAGAGCGGAGACCGGGGAGCTGTTTTTT.

The chain joins TRBV11-2 to TRBJ2-7; D may be TRBD1 (5 bases). In germline, CDR1 is SGHAT, CDR2 FQNNGV. The CDR3 is made up of 13 amino acids. Trimming cost V 5 bases and J 7 bases, with 15 bases left between them. CDR3 residues: CASSRQSPGEQYF. DNA for the CDR3: TGTGCCAGCAGCCGACAGTCCCCTGGTGAGCAGTACTTC. The variable domain in full, completed from reference TRBV11-2 and TRBJ2-7, reads EAGVAQSPRYKIIEKRQSVAFWCNPISGHATLYWYQQILGQGPKLLIQFQNNGVVDDSQLPKDRFSAERLKGVDSTLKIQPAKLEDSAVYLCASSRQSPGEQYFGPGTRLTVT.

This chain links TRBV27 with TRBJ1-1; TRBD1 agrees at 8 bases. This CDR3 region has 15 residues. Germline loops: CDR1 MNHEY, CDR2 SMNVEV (reference sequence). The V segment lost 3 bases and the J segment 4 bases; nucleotides outside the gene matches: 7. CDR3 region: CASSLSTGVTTEAFF. The CDR3 region has the DNA TGTGCCAGCAGTTTGTCGACAGGGGTGACCACTGAAGCTTTCTTT.

The J gene is TRBJ1-5, the V gene TRBV28; D gene uncertain. This CDR3 has 14 residues. Trimming stripped 3 bases from V and 11 bases from J, with 17 bases between. In germline, CDR1 is MDHEN, CDR2 SYDVKM. CDR3 loop: CASSFGQTSAAQHF. The CDR3, as DNA: TGTGCCAGCAGTTTTGGGCAGACATCAGCGGCCCAGCATTTT.